Listed below are T cell receptor beta chains from one sample, sequenced in a study of T cell responses to AZD1222 COVID-19 vaccine. Generated by immunoSEQ multiplex PCR, the TCRdb table keeps only in-frame clones and is missing some. Of approximately 150,000 clones listed, around 85% are singletons. Source: peripheral blood, taken 28 days after the second AZD1222 dose. The receptors were gathered from an adult who received the AZD1222 COVID-19 vaccine. The CDR3 runs from the conserved cysteine through the conserved F or W. The D gene is left open where the match is weak. Part of the rows lack a size; the others show once, few, many or a class for expanded clones.

d_call	clone_size	j_call	v_call	cdr3_aa	cdr3_nt
.	.	TRBJ1-2	TRBV10-3	CAISESGVGVGYGYTF	TGTGCCATCAGTGAGTCGGGAGTGGGGGTCGGCTATGGCTACACCTTC
.	.	TRBJ2-5	TRBV5-6	CASSLGHPQETQYF	TGTGCCAGCAGCTTGGGACACCCCCAAGAGACCCAGTACTTC
TRBD2	.	TRBJ2-1	TRBV2	CASRDISGEQFF	TGTGCCAGCAGGGATATTAGCGGGGAGCAGTTCTTC
.	.	TRBJ1-1	TRBV9	CASSPGPNTEAFF	TGTGCCAGCAGCCCCGGACCAAACACTGAAGCTTTCTTT
.	.	TRBJ2-1	TRBV7-6	CASSLRAGSSYNEQFF	TGTGCCAGCAGCTTACGTGCGGGGAGCTCCTACAATGAGCAGTTCTTC
TRBD1	.	TRBJ1-5	TRBV9	CASSEGAGSNQPQHF	TGTGCCAGCAGCGAGGGGGCAGGGTCCAATCAGCCCCAGCATTTT
.	.	TRBJ2-7	TRBV13	CASSLAPRGPLLGHF	TGTGCCAGCAGCTTAGCCCCGCGGGGACCCCTCCTGGGGCACTTC
TRBD2	.	TRBJ2-2	TRBV5-4	CASSYGLAGGNTGELFF	TGTGCCAGCAGCTACGGACTAGCGGGGGGGAACACCGGGGAGCTGTTTTTT
TRBD2	.	TRBJ2-1	TRBV3-1/TRBV3-2	CASSRRGAGNEQFF	TGTGCCAGCAGCCGGCGGGGGGCCGGAAATGAGCAGTTCTTC
.	.	TRBJ1-4	TRBV6-5	CASRETGPFPRIF	TGTGCCAGCAGAGAGACGGGGCCCTTCCCAAGGATTTTT
.	.	TRBJ2-7	TRBV12-3/TRBV12-4	CASRSSQSYEQYF	TGTGCCAGCAGGTCGTCGCAGTCCTACGAGCAGTACTTC
.	.	TRBJ2-3	TRBV25-1	CASSGASDTQYF	TGTGCCAGCAGTGGAGCGTCAGATACGCAGTATTTT
TRBD1	.	TRBJ1-1	TRBV19	CASRDRQSEAFF	TGTGCCAGTAGGGACAGGCAATCTGAAGCTTTCTTT
TRBD2	.	TRBJ2-1	TRBV19	CASNPVKAGGPRNEQFF	TGTGCCAGTAATCCCGTAAAAGCGGGGGGCCCCCGCAATGAGCAGTTCTTC
.	.	TRBJ1-5	TRBV2	CASRGGGSNQPQHF	TGTGCCAGCAGGGGCGGGGGTAGCAATCAGCCCCAGCATTTT
.	.	TRBJ2-5	TRBV14	CASSLALGGQETQYF	TGTGCCAGCAGCCTGGCCTTGGGTGGTCAAGAGACCCAGTACTTC
TRBD1	.	TRBJ2-3	TRBV30	CAWSQGQGPDTQYF	TGTGCCTGGAGTCAAGGACAGGGCCCAGATACGCAGTATTTT
TRBD1	.	TRBJ1-2	TRBV9	CASSVGRGQSVNYYGYTF	TGTGCCAGCAGCGTGGGGAGGGGACAGTCGGTCAACTACTATGGCTACACCTTC
.	.	TRBJ2-2	TRBV5-4	CASSLGRPARGELFF	TGTGCCAGCAGCTTGGGGAGGCCGGCCCGCGGGGAGCTGTTTTTT
.	.	TRBJ1-5	TRBV6-5	CASSLAGVGNQPQHF	TGTGCCAGCAGTTTGGCTGGAGTGGGCAATCAGCCCCAGCATTTT
.	once	TRBJ1-4	TRBV3-1/TRBV3-2	CASSQEGSGEGVISTNEKLFF	TGTGCCAGCAGCCAAGAGGGATCAGGGGAGGGAGTGATTTCGACTAATGAAAAACTGTTTTTT
.	once	TRBJ2-4	TRBV5-6	CASSRTGAKNIQYF	TGTGCCAGCAGCCGAACAGGGGCCAAAAACATTCAGTACTTC
.	.	TRBJ1-1	TRBV7-9	CATNPVRRSAEAFF	TGTGCCACCAACCCCGTCAGGAGGAGCGCTGAAGCTTTCTTT